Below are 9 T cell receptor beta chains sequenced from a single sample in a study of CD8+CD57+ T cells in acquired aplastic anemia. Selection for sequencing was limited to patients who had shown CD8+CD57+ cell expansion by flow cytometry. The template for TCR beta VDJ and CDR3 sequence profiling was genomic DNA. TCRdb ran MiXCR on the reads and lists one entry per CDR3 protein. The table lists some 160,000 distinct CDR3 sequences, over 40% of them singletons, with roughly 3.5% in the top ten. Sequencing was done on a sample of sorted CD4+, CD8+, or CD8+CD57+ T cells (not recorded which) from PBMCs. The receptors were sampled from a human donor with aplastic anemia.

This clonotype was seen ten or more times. CDR3 in amino acids: CASSTNREGESPLHF. CDR3 in DNA: TGTGCCAGTAGTACGAACAGGGAAGGAGAATCACCCCTCCACTTT. J is TRBJ1-6 and V is TRBV19; D might be TRBD1 (6 bases). The ends were cut back, 4 bases at V and 10 bases at J, with 17 bases in the middle. The CDR3 length is 15 residues. Per germline, CDR1 LNHDA and CDR2 SQIVND (reference sequence). Full variable domain (rest looked up from reference TRBV19 and TRBJ1-6): DGGITQSPKYLFRKEGQNVTLSCEQNLNHDAMYWYRQDPGQGLRLIYYSQIVNDFQKGDIAEGYSVSREKKESFPLTVTSAQKNPTAFYLCASSTNREGESPLHFGNGTRLTVT.

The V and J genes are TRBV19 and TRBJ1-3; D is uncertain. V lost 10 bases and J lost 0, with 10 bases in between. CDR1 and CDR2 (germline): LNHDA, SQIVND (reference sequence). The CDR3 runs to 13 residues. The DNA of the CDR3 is TGTGCCACTACAAGGTACTCTGGAAACACCATATATTTT. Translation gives CATTRYSGNTIYF.

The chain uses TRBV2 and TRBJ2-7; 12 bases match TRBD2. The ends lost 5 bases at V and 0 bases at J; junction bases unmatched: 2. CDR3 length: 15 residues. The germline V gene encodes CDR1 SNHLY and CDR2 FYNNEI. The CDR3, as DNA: TGTGCCAGCAGTTGGACTAGCGGGGACTCCTACGAGCAGTACTTC. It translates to CASSWTSGDSYEQYF.

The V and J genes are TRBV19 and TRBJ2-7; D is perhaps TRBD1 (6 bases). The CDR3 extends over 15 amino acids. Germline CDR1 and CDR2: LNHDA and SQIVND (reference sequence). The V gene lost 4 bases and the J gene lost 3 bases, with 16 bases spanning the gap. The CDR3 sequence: CASSTMPGTNYEQYF. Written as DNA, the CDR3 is TGTGCCAGTAGTACAATGCCCGGGACAAACTACGAGCAGTACTTC.

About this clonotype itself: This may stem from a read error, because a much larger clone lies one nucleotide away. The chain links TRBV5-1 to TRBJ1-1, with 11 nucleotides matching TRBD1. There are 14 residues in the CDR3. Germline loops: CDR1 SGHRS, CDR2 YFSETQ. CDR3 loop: CVSSLGQGVTEAFF. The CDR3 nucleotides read TGCGTCAGCAGCTTGGGACAGGGGGTGACTGAAGCTTTCTTT.

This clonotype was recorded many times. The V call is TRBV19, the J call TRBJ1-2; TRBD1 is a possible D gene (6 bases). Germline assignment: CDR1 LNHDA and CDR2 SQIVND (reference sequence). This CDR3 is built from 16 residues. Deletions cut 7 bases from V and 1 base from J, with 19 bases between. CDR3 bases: TGTGCCAGTACTATCTCGTCGGGGGCTGGTAACTATGGCTACACCTTC. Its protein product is CASTISSGAGNYGYTF. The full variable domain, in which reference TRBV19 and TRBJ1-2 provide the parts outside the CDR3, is DGGITQSPKYLFRKEGQNVTLSCEQNLNHDAMYWYRQDPGQGLRLIYYSQIVNDFQKGDIAEGYSVSREKKESFPLTVTSAQKNPTAFYLCASTISSGAGNYGYTFGSGTRLTVV.

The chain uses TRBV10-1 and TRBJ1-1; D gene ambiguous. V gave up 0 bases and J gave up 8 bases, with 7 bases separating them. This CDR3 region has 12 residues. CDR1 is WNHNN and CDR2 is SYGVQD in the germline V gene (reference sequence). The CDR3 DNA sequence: TGCGCCAGCAGTGAGTCCCCGGGGGAAGCTTTCTTT. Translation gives CASSESPGEAFF.

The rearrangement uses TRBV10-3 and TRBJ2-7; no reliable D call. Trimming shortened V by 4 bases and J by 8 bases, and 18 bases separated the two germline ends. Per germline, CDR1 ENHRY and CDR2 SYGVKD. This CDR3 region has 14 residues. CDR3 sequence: CAISGDSLPSKQYV. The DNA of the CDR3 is TGTGCCATCAGTGGCGACTCCCTCCCTTCCAAGCAGTACGTC.

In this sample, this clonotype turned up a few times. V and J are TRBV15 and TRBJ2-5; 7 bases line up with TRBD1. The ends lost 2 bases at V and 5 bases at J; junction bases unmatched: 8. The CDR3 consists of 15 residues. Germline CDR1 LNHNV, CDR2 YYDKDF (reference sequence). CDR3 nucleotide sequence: TGTGCCACCAGCAGATCGCCGGACAGGCGCGAGACCCAGTACTTC. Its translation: CATSRSPDRRETQYF.